Reported below is one T cell receptor (beta chain). The use of a sample-barcoded 5' primer and a J-beta primer mix characterized a second PCR of about 6 to 12 cycles. TCRdb passed the 5' RACE reads through MiXCR, listing each CDR3 protein once. This sample carries about 770,000 distinct CDR3 sequences, approximately 48% of them seen once, and the ten largest clones take around 21%. This sample stems from a study of blood T cells in healthy people across ages. Germline V CDR1 and CDR2: SGHTA, FQGTGA. This CDR3 has 15 residues. V was shortened by 2 bases and J by 7 bases, with 14 bases between the two germline ends.

The source is a man aged 60 to 69 in good health. The V and J genes are TRBV7-3 and TRBJ1-4, with D perhaps TRBD1 (5 bases). Sample: blood. Here the CDR3 reads CASSLSGGAGEKLFF. The CDR3 nucleotides are TGTGCCAGCAGCTTATCCGGGGGAGCAGGTGAAAAACTGTTTTTT.